This entry lists 7 T cell receptor beta chains sequenced from one sample in a study of blood T cell repertoires in COVID-19. Generated by immunoSEQ multiplex PCR, the TCRdb table keeps only in-frame clones and is missing some. In the table there are a few hundred thousand clones, 75% to 90% of which are singletons. The sample consisted of peripheral blood. All receptors come from a man aged 30 to 45 who had recovered from COVID-19.

J is TRBJ2-3 and V is TRBV19; D is perhaps TRBD1 (5 bases). The CDR3 is 13 amino acids. The germline V gene has CDR1 LNHDA and CDR2 SQIVND (reference sequence). Trimming removed 3 bases at V and 5 bases at J, with 9 bases between. The CDR3 DNA sequence: TGTGCCAGTAGTATTATAAGGGGAGATACGCAGTATTTT. Translation gives CASSIIRGDTQYF. Drawing the rest from reference TRBV19 and TRBJ2-3, the complete variable domain is DGGITQSPKYLFRKEGQNVTLSCEQNLNHDAMYWYRQDPGQGLRLIYYSQIVNDFQKGDIAEGYSVSREKKESFPLTVTSAQKNPTAFYLCASSIIRGDTQYFGPGTRLTVL.

The V and J genes are TRBV21-1 and TRBJ2-1; the D segment call TRBD2 is taken from the table without a DNA check. TRBV21-1 is shown as a pseudogene. The CDR3 totals 16 residues. The CDR3 loop is CASRPYSGGPYNEQFF. CDR3 nucleotides: TGTGCCAGCCGCCCATATTCGGGGGGTCCTTACAATGAGCAGTTCTTC.

Notes on this clone: A read error may produce the germline difference seen at one junction end. Written as DNA, the CDR3 is TGTGCCACCAGCGGAGAGAGTGGGGGAGGGCAGGGATACTTCACCGGGGAGCTGTTTTTT. This translates into CATSGESGGGQGYFTGELFF. This sequence joins TRBV15 and TRBJ2-2, with TRBD2 identical over 7 bases. CDR1 and CDR2 (germline): LNHNV, YYDKDF (reference sequence). This CDR3 comprises 20 residues.

The gene calls are TRBV30 and TRBJ2-2, with D unclear. The ends were cut back, 5 bases at V and 7 bases at J, with 14 bases in the middle. CDR1 GTSNPN and CDR2 SVGIG come from the germline V gene (reference sequence). CDR3 size: 13 residues. The CDR3 reads CAWGQMGLGELFF. The CDR3 DNA follows: TGTGCCTGGGGGCAGATGGGCCTCGGGGAGCTGTTTTTT.

The rearrangement joins TRBV10-3 to TRBJ1-2, with 10 bases identical to TRBD1. CDR3 length: 15 residues. Germline CDR1 is ENHRY and CDR2 is SYGVKD. Trimming took 3 bases from V and 5 from J; bases not matched to a gene: 6. The CDR3 DNA reads as TGTGCCATCAGTGAAAAGCTGGACAGGGGGTATGGCTACACCTTC. It is translated as CAISEKLDRGYGYTF.

The chain couples TRBV14 to TRBJ2-4, with 8 nucleotides matching TRBD1. The CDR3 sequence is 16 residues long. V was clipped by 5 bases and J by 0 bases; unmatched bases: 6. The V gene's germline CDR1 is SGHDN and CDR2 FVKESK. CDR3 sequence (DNA): TGTGCCAGCAGCTCCTGGACAGGGCGAGCCAAAAACATTCAGTACTTC. It codes for CASSSWTGRAKNIQYF.

This chain links TRBV11-2 with TRBJ1-1; unclear D gene. CDR3 length: 14 residues. Germline V gene sequence: CDR1 SGHAT, CDR2 FQNNGV. V lost 5 bases, J lost 5 bases, and 15 bases lay in between. CDR3 nucleotide sequence: TGTGCCAGCAGCCCTCCCCCCGCCAGGACTGAAGCTTTCTTT. Its translation: CASSPPPARTEAFF.